This T cell receptor beta chain was observed in a study of blood T cell repertoires in COVID-19. Trimming took off 0 bases at V and 4 bases at J, with 10 bases between the two ends. Germline V gives CDR1 GTSNPN, CDR2 SVGIG (reference sequence). The CDR3 spans 15 residues. Assay used: immunoSEQ multiplex PCR; TCRdb lists only in-frame clones, some missing. The repertoire consists of roughly 200,000 clones, with about 75% occurring once and the leading ten covering more than 6.5%. The specimen was peripheral blood. The rearrangement joins TRBV30 to TRBJ1-6; no clear D. The clonotype originates from a woman aged 45-59 years with active or convalescent COVID-19. CDR3 sequence (DNA): TGTGCCTGGAGTGTAACTTCGGGTTATAATTCACCCCTCCACTTT. Translating it yields CAWSVTSGYNSPLHF.